This entry is about one T cell receptor beta chain. This clonotype was recorded at least ten times. There is no known antigen for this receptor. No quality values exist for individual bases; no much larger clone is one base distant. Every donor was a healthy Caucasian. Miltenyi CD45RO+ enrichment and human naive T-cell isolation kits were used to isolate memory (CD45RO+) and naive T cells from PBMC. V and J lose 1 base and 3 bases, and a span of 4 bases separates them. Reading from cysteine to phenylalanine, the CDR3 counts 13 amino acids. Just CDR3 DNA is preserved here, 39 bases in frame from base 1. From the germline V gene, CDR1 is SGDLS and CDR2 is YYNGEE. The data originate from a study of identical twins listed by TCRdb under 2016. About the investigation overall: To test whether fetal clonotypes persist, the study used deep sequencing on TCR alpha and beta repertoires from monozygotic twins, unrelated adults of various ages, and cord blood. To rule out contamination, replicate twin experiments were performed at different times with different library preparation protocols.

Libraries were constructed by 5' RACE. These reads were obtained on an Illumina HiSeq 2000. Template switching introduced a universal primer binding site; the final cDNA contained a unique molecular identifier, enabling accurate counting of TCR cDNA molecules. First-strand cDNA for TCR alpha and beta chains was synthesized from specific primers in the conserved constant-segment region. To control for contamination, every cDNA library was double barcoded, receiving both a SMART-Mk sample barcode and Illumina barcodes. TruSeq adapter sequences, together with Illumina sample barcodes, were added in two successive PCR steps. The TCR alpha and beta cDNA libraries were sequenced on the Illumina HiSeq platform using custom primers. The source study handled its data this way. MiGEC processed the raw reads to extract unique molecular identifiers, while MiXCR was used to determine the CDR3 positions. For each individual, recombination models were inferred using an EM algorithm with the repgenHMM and IGoR tools. The analysis of shared clonotypes was done with the tcR package in R, with sharing normalized by the product of cloneset sizes. Out-of-frame nonproductive sequences were analyzed to study raw recombination free of thymic and clonal selection effects. The public reads were reprocessed in TCRdb via fastp at Q25 and MiXCR, keeping in-frame beta chains. Each entry is one CDR3 protein sequence, shown with its most common DNA and genes. The V and J calls were not made by the authors but by TCRdb's processing. The sample data list about 100,000 distinct CDR3 sequences, and under 7% of these were observed just once. The leading ten clones occupy approximately 12% of the sample.

Points the paper makes about the study in general: Fewer insertions were carried by abundant cord blood beta clonotypes; a weaker similar trend was observed in young adult naive repertoires, while no such trend was observed in memory repertoires. In monozygotic twins, recombination models systematically underestimated out-of-frame TCR alpha sharing, but the models matched the sharing seen between unrelated individuals. Compared with coincidental sharing between unrelated individuals, an excess of low generation-probability sequences was observed among out-of-frame TCR alpha sequences shared between twins. A weaker excess of twin sharing was found in beta out-of-frame sequences because the signal-to-noise ratio was lowered by fewer shared sequences. Zero-insertion analyses could be partly confounded by invariant T cells such as MAIT and iNKT, although diverse VJ usage argued against such confounding for most clonotypes. Conclusions relied on cross-sectional statistical analysis, since the same donors could not be followed over many years.

The V gene is TRBV9 and the J gene is TRBJ2-2; the D gene identity is not certain. The TCR originated in a woman aged 50 to 65 in good health. What was sequenced was memory T cells sorted from blood. Taken with the paper, the label for cell subset or site translates to: CD45RO+ enriched T cells. CDR3 sequence: CASSVRDTGELFF. The DNA sequence reads TGTGCCAGCAGCGTACGGGACACCGGGGAGCTGTTTTTT.